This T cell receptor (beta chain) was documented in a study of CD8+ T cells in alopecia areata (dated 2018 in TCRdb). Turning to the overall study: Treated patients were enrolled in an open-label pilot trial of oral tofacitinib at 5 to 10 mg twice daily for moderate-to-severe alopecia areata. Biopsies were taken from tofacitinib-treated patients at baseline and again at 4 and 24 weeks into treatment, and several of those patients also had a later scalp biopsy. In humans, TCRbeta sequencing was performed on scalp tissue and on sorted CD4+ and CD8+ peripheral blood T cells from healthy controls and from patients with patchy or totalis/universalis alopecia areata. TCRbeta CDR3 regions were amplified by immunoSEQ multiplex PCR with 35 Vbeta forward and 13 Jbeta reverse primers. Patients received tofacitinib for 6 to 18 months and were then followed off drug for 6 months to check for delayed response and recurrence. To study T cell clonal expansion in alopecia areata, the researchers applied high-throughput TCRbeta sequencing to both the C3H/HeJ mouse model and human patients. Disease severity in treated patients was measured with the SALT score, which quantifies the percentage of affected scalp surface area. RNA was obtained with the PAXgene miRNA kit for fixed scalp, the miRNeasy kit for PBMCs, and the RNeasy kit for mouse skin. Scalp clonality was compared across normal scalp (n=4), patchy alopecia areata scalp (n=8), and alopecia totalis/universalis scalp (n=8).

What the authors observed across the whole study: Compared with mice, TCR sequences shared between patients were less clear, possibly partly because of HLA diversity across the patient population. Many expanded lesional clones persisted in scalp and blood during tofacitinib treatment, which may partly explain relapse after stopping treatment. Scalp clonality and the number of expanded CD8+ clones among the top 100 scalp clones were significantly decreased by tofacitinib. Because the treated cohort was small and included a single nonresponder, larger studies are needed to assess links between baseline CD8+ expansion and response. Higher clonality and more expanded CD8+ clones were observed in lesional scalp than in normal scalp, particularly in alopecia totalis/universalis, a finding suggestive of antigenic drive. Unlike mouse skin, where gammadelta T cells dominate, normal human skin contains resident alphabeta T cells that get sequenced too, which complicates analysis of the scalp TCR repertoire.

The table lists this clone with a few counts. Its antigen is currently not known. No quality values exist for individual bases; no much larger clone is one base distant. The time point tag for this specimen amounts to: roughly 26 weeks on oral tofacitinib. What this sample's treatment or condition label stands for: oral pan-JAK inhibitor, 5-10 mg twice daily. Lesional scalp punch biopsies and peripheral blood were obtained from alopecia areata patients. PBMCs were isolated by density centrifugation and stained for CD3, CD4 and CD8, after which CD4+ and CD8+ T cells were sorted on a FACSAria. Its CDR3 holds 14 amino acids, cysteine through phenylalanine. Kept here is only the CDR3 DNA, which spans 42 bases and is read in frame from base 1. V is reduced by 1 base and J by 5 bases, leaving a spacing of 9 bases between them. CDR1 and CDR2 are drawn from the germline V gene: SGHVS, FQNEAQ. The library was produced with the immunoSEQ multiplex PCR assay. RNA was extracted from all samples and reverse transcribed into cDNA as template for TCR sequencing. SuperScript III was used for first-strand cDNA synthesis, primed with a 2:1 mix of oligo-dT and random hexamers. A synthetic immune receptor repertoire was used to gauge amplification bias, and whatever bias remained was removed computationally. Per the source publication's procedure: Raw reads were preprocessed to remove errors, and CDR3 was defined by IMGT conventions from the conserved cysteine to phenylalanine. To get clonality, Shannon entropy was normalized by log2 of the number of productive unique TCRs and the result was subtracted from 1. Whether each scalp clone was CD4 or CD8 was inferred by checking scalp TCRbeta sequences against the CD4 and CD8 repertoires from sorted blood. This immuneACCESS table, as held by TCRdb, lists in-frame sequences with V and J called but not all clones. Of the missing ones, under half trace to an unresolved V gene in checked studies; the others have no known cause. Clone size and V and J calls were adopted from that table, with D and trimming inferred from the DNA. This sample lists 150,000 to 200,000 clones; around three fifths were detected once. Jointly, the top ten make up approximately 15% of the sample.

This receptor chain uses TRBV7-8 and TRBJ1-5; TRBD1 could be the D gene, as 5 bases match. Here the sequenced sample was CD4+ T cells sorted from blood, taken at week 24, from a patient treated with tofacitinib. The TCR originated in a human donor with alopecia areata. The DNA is TGTGCCAGCAGCTTAGTCACGGGGGATCAGCCCCAGCATTTT. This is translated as CASSLVTGDQPQHF.